In this sample, the clone carrying this T cell receptor beta chain turned up a few times. This entry is derived from a study of human T cells and chemical hapten exposure. Time point defined: pre-sensitization, week 0. Treatment given: therapeutic diphenylcyclopropenone sensitization with weekly scalp DPC. TCRdb used MiXCR to reprocess the RACE reads, holding one entry per CDR3 protein. The repertoire holds around 120,000 distinct CDR3 sequences, with approximately 15% as singletons. This CDR3 has 20 amino acids. Germline V lookup: CDR1 DFQATT, CDR2 SNEGSKA (reference sequence). V lost 0 bases and J lost 1; bases outside the gene matches: 18.

The receptor was isolated from a woman younger than 35 with alopecia areata. Some clones in this sample may be carry-over from other donors' samples. The source material was whole blood, sampled in connection with sensitization to the hapten diphenylcyclopropenone (DPC). The chain employs TRBV20-1 and TRBJ2-1, with TRBD1 matching over 7 bases. CDR3 DNA sequence: TGCAGTGCTAGAGAACCGACAGGGTGGCGGTCTGGGAATTCCTACAATGAGCAGTTCTTC. This sequence encodes CSAREPTGWRSGNSYNEQFF.